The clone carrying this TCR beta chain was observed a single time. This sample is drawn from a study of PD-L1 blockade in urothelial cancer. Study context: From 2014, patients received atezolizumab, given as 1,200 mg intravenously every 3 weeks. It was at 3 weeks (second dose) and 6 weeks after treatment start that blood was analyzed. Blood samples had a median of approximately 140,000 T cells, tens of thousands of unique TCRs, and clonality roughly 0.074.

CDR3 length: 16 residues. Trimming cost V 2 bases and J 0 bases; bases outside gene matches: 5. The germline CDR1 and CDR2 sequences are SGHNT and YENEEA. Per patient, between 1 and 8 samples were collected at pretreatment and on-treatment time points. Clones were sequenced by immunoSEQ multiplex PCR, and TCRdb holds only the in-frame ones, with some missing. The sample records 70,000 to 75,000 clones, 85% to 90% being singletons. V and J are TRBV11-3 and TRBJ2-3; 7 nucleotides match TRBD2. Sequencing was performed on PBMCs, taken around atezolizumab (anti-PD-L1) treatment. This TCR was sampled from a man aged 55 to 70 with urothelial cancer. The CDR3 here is CASSLTPGGSTDTQYF. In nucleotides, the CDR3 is TGTGCCAGCAGCTTAACCCCGGGGGGAAGCACAGATACGCAGTATTTT.